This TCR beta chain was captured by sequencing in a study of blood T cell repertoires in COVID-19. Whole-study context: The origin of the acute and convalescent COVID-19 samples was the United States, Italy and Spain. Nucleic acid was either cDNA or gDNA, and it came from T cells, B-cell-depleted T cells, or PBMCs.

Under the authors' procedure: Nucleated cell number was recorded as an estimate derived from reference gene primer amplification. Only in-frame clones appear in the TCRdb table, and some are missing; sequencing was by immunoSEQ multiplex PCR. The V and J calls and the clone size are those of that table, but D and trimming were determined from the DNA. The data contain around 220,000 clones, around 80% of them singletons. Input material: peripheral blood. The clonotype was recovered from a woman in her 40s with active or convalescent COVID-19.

CDR3: CASRQGGLYEQYF. The CDR3 nucleotides are TGTGCCAGCCGACAGGGGGGACTGTACGAGCAGTACTTC. The gene calls are TRBV6-5 and TRBJ2-7; 9 bases map to TRBD1. The J segment lost 4 bases and the V segment lost 8 bases, leaving 6 bases of the junction unmatched. Germline V gene data show CDR1 as MNHEY and CDR2 as SVGAGI. The CDR3 consists of 13 residues.